These T cell receptor beta chains were read from a single sample in a study of T-cell memory formation after mild COVID-19. TCRdb passed the 5' RACE reads through MiXCR, listing each CDR3 protein once. The table has hundreds of thousands of distinct CDR3 sequences, approximately 25% seen once; the top ten hold approximately 13%. Sequencing was carried out using PBMCs or a T cell subset sorted from them (not recorded which). These receptors originate from an adult woman who had mild COVID-19 (a few samples of this study predate the infection). Cell type and time point are not known. Both conserved end residues are part of each CDR3. Fields, in order: D gene, clone size, J gene, V gene, CDR3 DNA, CDR3 protein. D genes are given only for firm matches. For some rows the clone size is stated as once, few or many, or as a class when expanded; others skip it.

- - TRBJ1-2 TRBV24-1 TGTGCCACCAGTGGGACTCCGGGGGCGGACTATGGCTACACCTTC CATSGTPGADYGYTF
TRBD2 - TRBJ2-1 TRBV11-2 TGTGCCAGCAGCCCGGGGAAGGGCGGGGGGTTCTTC CASSPGKGGGFF
- - TRBJ2-3 TRBV5-1 TGCGCCAGCAGCTTGGCTATCCTCCCCCCCATCACAGATACGCAGTATTTT CASSLAILPPITDTQYF
- - TRBJ1-2 TRBV7-2 TGTGCCAGCAGTCGTACCGGGGATTCTAACTATGGCTACACCTTC CASSRTGDSNYGYTF
- few TRBJ1-6 TRBV7-9 TGTGCCAGCAGCTTAGCGAGTTCAACGGGGAATAATTCACCCCTCCACTTT CASSLASSTGNNSPLHF
- - TRBJ2-5 TRBV6-6 TGTGCCAGCAGTTACTCGATATGGGAGACCCAGTACTTC CASSYSIWETQYF
TRBD1 few TRBJ2-2 TRBV12-3/TRBV12-4 TGTGCCAGCAGTGCACAGGGGACCGGGGAGCTGTTTTTT CASSAQGTGELFF
- - TRBJ2-2 TRBV9 TGTGCCAGCAGCGTAGACGGCTTCCCCGGGGAGCTGTTTTTT CASSVDGFPGELFF
TRBD2 few TRBJ2-3 TRBV20-1 TGCAGTGCTTCGTTTCGGGGTAGCGGGACCAAACCAAGCGCAGATACGCAGTATTTT CSASFRGSGTKPSADTQYF
TRBD2 - TRBJ2-1 TRBV7-6 TGTGCCAGCAGCCTACTTAGCGGGAGTATCTACAATGAGCAGTTCTTC CASSLLSGSIYNEQFF
- few TRBJ2-3 TRBV5-1 TGCGCCAGCAGCTTGGTGGCCCCGGCCACAGATACGCAGTATTTT CASSLVAPATDTQYF
- - TRBJ2-7 TRBV9 TGTGCCAGCAGCCCAGCCAAGACACCCTCCTACGAGCAGTACTTC CASSPAKTPSYEQYF
- - TRBJ1-1 TRBV11-1 TGTGCCAGCAGCTATCAACAGGTTCCGAACACTGAAGCTTTCTTT CASSYQQVPNTEAFF
- few TRBJ1-6 TRBV7-9 TGTGCCAGCAGCTTAACCGCAGGGCTGAGCTCCTATAATTCACCCCTCCACTTT CASSLTAGLSSYNSPLHF
TRBD1 - TRBJ2-2 TRBV7-9 TGTGCCAGCAGCTTAGCCGACAGGGTGCATCCGACCGGGGAGCTGTTTTTT CASSLADRVHPTGELFF
- few TRBJ2-1 TRBV7-9 TGTGCCAGCAGCTTAGAACGGACTACCTACAATGAGCAGTTCTTC CASSLERTTYNEQFF
- - TRBJ2-3 TRBV7-9 TGTGCCAGCAAGCCGCCTAGCACAGATACGCAGTATTTT CASKPPSTDTQYF
TRBD2 few TRBJ2-1 TRBV24-1 TGTGCCACCAGTGATTCGCGCGGGAGTAGGAATGAGCAGTTCTTC CATSDSRGSRNEQFF
TRBD1 - TRBJ2-3 TRBV3-1 TGTGCCAGCAGCCGTTCGGGACAGGGTTCGTCCCCAGATACGCAGTATTTT CASSRSGQGSSPDTQYF
- - TRBJ1-3 TRBV5-1 TGCGCCAGCAGCCCGGTGGTGGGAAACACCATATATTTT CASSPVVGNTIYF
- few TRBJ2-3 TRBV4-3 TGCGCCAGCAGCCAAGATCCGGGGGTCACAGATACGCAGTATTTT CASSQDPGVTDTQYF
TRBD2 - TRBJ2-3 TRBV12-3/TRBV12-4 TGTGCCAGCAGGGGACTAGCGGGGGAAACAGATACGCAGTATTTT CASRGLAGETDTQYF
- - TRBJ2-3 TRBV7-2 TGTGCCAGCAGCTTACTGCGGCTTAGCACAGATACGCAGTATTTT CASSLLRLSTDTQYF
- few TRBJ2-2 TRBV15 TGTGCCACCAGCAGCGAAGGGTTCGCGGCCGGGGAGCTGTTTTTT CATSSEGFAAGELFF